These 24 T cell receptor beta chains came from one sample sequenced in a study of T cell responses to AZD1222 COVID-19 vaccine. Generated by immunoSEQ multiplex PCR, the TCRdb table keeps only in-frame clones and is missing some. This table holds approximately 200,000 clones, about 89% found once. The sequenced sample was peripheral blood, obtained 28 days after the second AZD1222 dose. These receptor sequences come from an adult who received the AZD1222 COVID-19 vaccine.

The chain uses TRBV2 and TRBJ2-5, with 8 bases identical to TRBD2. The CDR3 totals 14 residues. From germline, CDR1 is SNHLY and CDR2 FYNNEI. The junction had 6 bases not matched to a gene; V was cut back by 7 bases and J by 2 bases. The CDR3 loop reads CASTPGLGQETQYF. The CDR3 bases are TGTGCCAGCACTCCGGGACTAGGGCAAGAGACCCAGTACTTC.

The gene calls are TRBV7-6 and TRBJ1-1, with D perhaps matching TRBD1 (5 bases). V lost 2 bases and J lost 1, with 8 bases in between. From germline, CDR1 is SGHVS and CDR2 FNYEAQ. This CDR3 contains 14 residues. The CDR3 here is CASSLRGSNTEAFF. As DNA, the CDR3 is TGTGCCAGCAGCTTAAGGGGATCGAACACTGAAGCTTTCTTT.

The chain is built from TRBV18 and TRBJ1-5, with 8 bases identical to TRBD1. Germline-derived CDR1 and CDR2 are KGHSH and LQKENI. The CDR3 is made up of 15 amino acids. The J segment lost 2 bases and the V segment lost 5 bases, leaving 5 bases of the junction unmatched. The CDR3 DNA reads as TGTGCCAGCTCAGCCGACAGGGGAGGCAATCAGCCCCAGCATTTT. Its translation is CASSADRGGNQPQHF.

V is TRBV4-1 and J is TRBJ1-2; D is uncertain. The CDR3 runs 13 residues. V was cut by 5 bases and J by 7 bases, with 14 bases left in between. The germline V gene encodes CDR1 MGHRA and CDR2 YSYEKL. As DNA, the CDR3 is TGCGCCAGCAGCGCCACCGGGCTTGGTGGCTACACCTTC. Encoded protein: CASSATGLGGYTF.

The CDR3 nucleotides read TGTGCCAGCAGCCCCCGACTAGCGGGCAATGAGCAGTTCTTC. Its protein is CASSPRLAGNEQFF. The J gene is TRBJ2-1, the V gene TRBV11-3; 10 nucleotides align to TRBD2. The CDR3 totals 14 residues. Germline assignment: CDR1 SGHNT and CDR2 YENEEA. J was trimmed by 6 bases and V by 5 bases; bases with no gene match: 4.

In DNA, the CDR3 is TGTGCCAGTGGGGGGGAGACCCAGTACTTC. It translates to CASGGETQYF. The chain joins TRBV25-1 to TRBJ2-5; D may be TRBD2 (6 bases). The V end lost 9 bases, the J end lost 5 bases, and 7 bases lay between the germline ends. Looked up from germline, CDR1 is MGHDK and CDR2 is SYGVNS. The CDR3 spans 10 residues.

The chain has TRBV10-1 and TRBJ1-1; D not resolved. Germline lookup yields CDR1 WNHNN and CDR2 SYGVQD (reference sequence). This CDR3 has 16 amino acids. Between the trimmed V and J ends, which lost 0 bases and 1 base, there was a span of 12 bases. CDR3 amino acids: CASSESDREGNTEAFF. The CDR3 DNA sequence: TGCGCCAGCAGTGAGTCGGATAGGGAGGGGAACACTGAAGCTTTCTTT.

The rearrangement uses TRBV7-2 and TRBJ1-2, with D unclear. The germline V gene has CDR1 SGHTA and CDR2 FQGNSA. CDR3 length equals 14 residues. The ends were cut back, 5 bases at V and 4 bases at J, with 14 bases in the middle. This CDR3 is CASSPLLGSYGYTF. The CDR3 region has the DNA TGTGCCAGCAGCCCTCTTTTGGGCAGCTATGGCTACACCTTC.

The rearrangement links TRBV3-1 (or the pseudogene TRBV3-2) to TRBJ2-7; D may correspond to TRBD1 or TRBD2 (5 bases each). Trimming shortened V by 3 bases and J by 4 bases, and 13 bases separated the two germline ends. CDR1 LGHDT and CDR2 YNNKEL come from the germline V gene (reference sequence). The CDR3 covers 14 residues. The DNA of the CDR3 is TGTGCCAGCAGCCAGGGGGTGGGTCCTTACGAGCAGTACTTC. Amino acid sequence: CASSQGVGPYEQYF.

J is TRBJ1-5 and V is TRBV28; 7 nucleotides align to TRBD1. The germline V gene encodes CDR1 MDHEN and CDR2 SYDVKM. Losses at the gene ends were 5 bases for V and 4 bases for J; bases not matched to a gene: 5. CDR3 length: 14 amino acids. CDR3 in amino acids: CASSSGTVNQPQHF. The CDR3 nucleotides are TGTGCCAGCAGTAGCGGGACAGTTAATCAGCCCCAGCATTTT.

The rearrangement links TRBV5-4 to TRBJ2-3, with D hard to call. This CDR3 has 11 amino acids. Trimming removed 0 bases from V and 6 bases from J, with 2 bases in between. CDR1 and CDR2 from the germline V gene are SGHNT and YYREEE (reference sequence). The CDR3 DNA follows: TGTGCCAGCAGCTTGGAGGATACGCAGTATTTT. The encoded protein is CASSLEDTQYF.

The chain has TRBV4-3 and TRBJ1-1, with 8 bases matching TRBD1. The germline V gene has CDR1 LGHNA and CDR2 YSLEER. The CDR3 extends over 13 amino acids. Trimming removed 6 bases from V and 4 bases from J; junction bases left unmatched: 4. In DNA, the CDR3 is TGCGCCAGCAGGGGAACAGGGGGCACTGAAGCTTTCTTT. It encodes CASRGTGGTEAFF.

This chain joins TRBV5-5 and TRBJ2-3; D is unclear. CDR1 and CDR2 (germline): SGHKS, YYEKEE (reference sequence). V was trimmed by 0 bases and J by 5 bases, leaving 10 bases between them. The CDR3 consists of 14 residues. CDR3 sequence reads: CASSLGRVEDTQYF. In nucleotides, the CDR3 is TGTGCCAGCAGCTTGGGGAGAGTCGAAGATACGCAGTATTTT.

The V and J genes are TRBV10-2 and TRBJ1-2; D not resolved. Trimming removed 3 bases from V and 1 base from J, with 9 bases in between. Per germline, CDR1 WSHSY and CDR2 SAAADI. The CDR3 consists of 14 residues. The CDR3 sequence is CASSDNTDNYGYTF. CDR3 nucleotides: TGCGCCAGCAGTGATAATACGGATAACTATGGCTACACCTTC.

This clone was recorded at least ten times. The rearrangement uses TRBV28 and TRBJ2-7; TRBD1 matches at 8 bases. V shed 6 bases, J shed 4 bases, and the junction held 8 bases outside the gene matches. CDR3 size: 14 residues. In germline, CDR1 is MDHEN, CDR2 SYDVKM. CDR3: CASRLQGARYEQYF. The CDR3, as DNA: TGTGCCAGCAGACTCCAGGGGGCGAGGTACGAGCAGTACTTC.

The chain carries TRBV5-1 and TRBJ2-5; perhaps TRBD1 as D (6 bases). From germline, CDR1 is SGHRS and CDR2 YFSETQ. Trimming left V 4 bases short and J 1 base short, with 14 bases between. This CDR3 is 15 amino acids long. CDR3 sequence reads: CASSIGTKSQETQYF. CDR3 in DNA: TGCGCCAGCAGCATAGGGACAAAAAGCCAAGAGACCCAGTACTTC.

The V gene is TRBV24-1, the J gene TRBJ1-2; 10 nucleotides match TRBD1. The CDR3 is made up of 15 amino acids. V trimming: 11 bases; J trimming: 6 bases; junction bases outside the gene matches: 14. The V gene's germline CDR1 is KGHDR and CDR2 SFDVKD. For the CDR3, the DNA is TGTGCCATACCGGGACAGGGGAAAGGGCTTGATGGCTACACCTTC. This translates into CAIPGQGKGLDGYTF.

V is TRBV7-9 and J is TRBJ1-5; D is possibly TRBD1 (5 bases). This CDR3 has 14 residues. The germline V gene encodes CDR1 SEHNR and CDR2 FQNEAQ (reference sequence). With 1 base removed from V and 8 bases from J, the gap between germline ends came to 12 bases. This CDR3 is CASSLGGRGEPQHF. The DNA of the CDR3 is TGTGCCAGCAGCTTAGGAGGTAGGGGTGAGCCCCAGCATTTT.

This chain's CDR3 is CSVGTGIGYTF. The CDR3 DNA reads TGCAGTGTCGGGACAGGGATTGGCTACACCTTC. The J gene is TRBJ1-2, the V gene TRBV20-1; 9 bases fit TRBD1. The CDR3 is 11 residues long. J was trimmed by 7 bases and V by 7 bases; bases with no gene match: 4. Germline-derived CDR1 and CDR2 are DFQATT and SNEGSKA (reference sequence).

The chain couples TRBV7-9 to TRBJ2-7; no reliable D call. CDR3 size: 14 residues. Germline loops: CDR1 SEHNR, CDR2 FQNEAQ (reference sequence). The V end lost 6 bases, the J end lost 0 bases, and 12 bases lay between the germline ends. The CDR3 reads CASSRTARSYEQYF. CDR3 in DNA: TGTGCCAGCAGTCGGACGGCCCGCTCCTACGAGCAGTACTTC.

This chain uses TRBV5-5 with TRBJ1-1; D ambiguous. In germline, CDR1 is SGHKS, CDR2 YYEKEE (reference sequence). CDR3 length equals 15 residues. V was trimmed by 2 bases and J by 3 bases, leaving 14 bases between them. CDR3 nucleotides: TGTGCCAGCAGCTTTGCCCACCCTGGGGACACTGAAGCTTTCTTT. This codes for CASSFAHPGDTEAFF. Combining the CDR3 with reference TRBV5-5 and TRBJ1-1 gives the whole variable domain DAGVTQSPTHLIKTRGQQVTLRCSPISGHKSVSWYQQVLGQGPQFIFQYYEKEERGRGNFPDRFSARQFPNYSSELNVNALLLGDSALYLCASSFAHPGDTEAFFGQGTRLTVV.

J is TRBJ2-3 and V is TRBV30; D is ambiguous. Trimming shortened V by 3 bases and J by 3 bases, and 10 bases separated the two germline ends. The CDR3 consists of 13 residues. The germline gives CDR1 GTSNPN, CDR2 SVGIG (reference sequence). CDR3 sequence (DNA): TGTGCCTGGAGGCTGGGAAGGACAGATACGCAGTATTTT. Translation: CAWRLGRTDTQYF.

Worth noting for this clone: At one of its ends the junction is not consistent with the germline gene, which may arise from a read error. V is TRBV12-5 and J is TRBJ1-1; D is possibly TRBD1 (6 bases). The germline gives CDR1 LGHNT, CDR2 FRNRAP. The CDR3 extends over 18 amino acids. As DNA, the CDR3 is TGTGCTAGTGCTTTGAGGACCGGGGGGGGCCCAATGAACACTGAAGCTTTCTTT. As protein: CASALRTGGGPMNTEAFF.

J is TRBJ2-7 and V is TRBV4-1; D is unclear. Trimming shortened V by 4 bases and J by 0 bases, and 13 bases separated the two germline ends. Germline V gene lookup returns CDR1 MGHRA and CDR2 YSYEKL. The CDR3 loop spans 15 amino acids. Here the CDR3 reads CASSPHRVRSYEQYF. CDR3 in DNA: TGCGCCAGCAGCCCCCACCGCGTGCGCTCCTACGAGCAGTACTTC.